A selection of T cell receptor beta chains follows, all from one sample in a study of blood T cell repertoires in COVID-19. Some clones are missing from TCRdb's copy, which holds only in-frame ones; the method was immunoSEQ multiplex PCR. The sample holds 450,000 to 500,000 clones, 80% to 90% seen once. The sequenced sample was peripheral blood. The receptor set was obtained from a human donor in a cohort sampled during active COVID-19. The CDR3 runs from the conserved cysteine through the conserved F or W. Each record gives: J gene, V gene, clone size, D gene, CDR3 protein, CDR3 DNA. D genes are given only for firm matches. Not all rows give a size; the values are once, few, many and, for expanded clones, a class.

J gene: TRBJ2-1; V gene: TRBV7-7; clone size: -; D gene: TRBD2; CDR3 protein: CASSSSGRGNEQFF; CDR3 DNA: TGTGCTAGCAGCTCCAGCGGGAGGGGGAATGAGCAGTTCTTC
J gene: TRBJ1-2; V gene: TRBV10-3; clone size: few; D gene: -; CDR3 protein: CAILNPLDQSMGYTF; CDR3 DNA: TGTGCCATCTTGAATCCCCTTGATCAATCTATGGGCTACACCTTC
J gene: TRBJ1-5; V gene: TRBV6-5; clone size: -; D gene: -; CDR3 protein: CASGDNYSNQPQHF; CDR3 DNA: TGTGCCAGCGGGGACAACTATAGCAATCAGCCCCAGCATTTT
J gene: TRBJ2-7; V gene: TRBV12-3/TRBV12-4; clone size: once; D gene: -; CDR3 protein: CASSLTYEQYF; CDR3 DNA: TGTGCCAGCAGTCTTACTTACGAGCAGTACTTC
J gene: TRBJ2-1; V gene: TRBV20-1; clone size: once; D gene: -; CDR3 protein: CSASENEQFF; CDR3 DNA: TGCAGTGCTAGCGAGAACGAGCAGTTCTTC
J gene: TRBJ1-2; V gene: TRBV7-9; clone size: -; D gene: TRBD1; CDR3 protein: CASSTGTGGDNYGYTF; CDR3 DNA: TGTGCCAGCAGCACCGGGACAGGGGGGGATAACTATGGCTACACCTTC
J gene: TRBJ2-1; V gene: TRBV9; clone size: -; D gene: -; CDR3 protein: CASSVDSGFYNEQFF; CDR3 DNA: TGTGCCAGCAGCGTAGATAGCGGCTTCTACAATGAGCAGTTCTTC
J gene: TRBJ2-1; V gene: TRBV15; clone size: -; D gene: -; CDR3 protein: CATLPGLLYNEQFF; CDR3 DNA: TGTGCCACCCTGCCGGGACTCCTTTACAATGAGCAGTTCTTC
J gene: TRBJ1-4; V gene: TRBV4-3; clone size: -; D gene: -; CDR3 protein: CASSQEFTDTSNEKLFF; CDR3 DNA: TGCGCCAGCAGCCAAGAATTTACGGACACTTCTAATGAAAAACTGTTTTTT
J gene: TRBJ2-7; V gene: TRBV15; clone size: -; D gene: -; CDR3 protein: CATSRDESEDEQYF; CDR3 DNA: TGTGCCACCAGCAGAGATGAATCAGAGGACGAGCAGTACTTC
J gene: TRBJ1-1; V gene: TRBV29-1; clone size: -; D gene: -; CDR3 protein: CSGAGWGNTEAFF; CDR3 DNA: TGCAGCGGGGCGGGGTGGGGGAACACTGAAGCTTTCTTT
J gene: TRBJ1-5; V gene: TRBV3-1/TRBV3-2; clone size: -; D gene: TRBD1; CDR3 protein: CARPDRGNQPQHF; CDR3 DNA: TGTGCCAGACCGGACAGGGGTAATCAGCCCCAGCATTTT
J gene: TRBJ2-1; V gene: TRBV30; clone size: -; D gene: TRBD2; CDR3 protein: CAWSPLAGGPILFF; CDR3 DNA: TGTGCCTGGAGTCCTCTAGCGGGAGGGCCAATTCTATTCTTC
J gene: TRBJ1-6; V gene: TRBV19; clone size: -; D gene: -; CDR3 protein: CASSVTENNSPLHF; CDR3 DNA: TGTGCCAGTAGTGTCACAGAGAACAATTCACCCCTCCACTTT
J gene: TRBJ1-2; V gene: TRBV9; clone size: -; D gene: TRBD1; CDR3 protein: CASSGGQGLWSYGYTF; CDR3 DNA: TGTGCCAGCAGCGGGGGACAGGGATTGTGGAGCTATGGCTACACCTTC
J gene: TRBJ2-7; V gene: TRBV13; clone size: -; D gene: TRBD1; CDR3 protein: CASSSLFGTGGDEQYF; CDR3 DNA: TGTGCCAGCAGCTCGCTATTCGGGACAGGGGGCGACGAGCAGTACTTC
J gene: TRBJ1-2; V gene: TRBV3-1/TRBV3-2; clone size: -; D gene: -; CDR3 protein: CASSQGGLANYGYTF; CDR3 DNA: TGTGCCAGCAGCCAAGGCGGATTAGCTAACTATGGCTACACCTTC
J gene: TRBJ1-2; V gene: TRBV30; clone size: -; D gene: TRBD1; CDR3 protein: CAWSPTGFGGYTF; CDR3 DNA: TGTGCCTGGAGTCCGACAGGGTTTGGTGGCTACACCTTC
J gene: TRBJ2-5; V gene: TRBV5-4; clone size: -; D gene: -; CDR3 protein: CASSLAGWETQYF; CDR3 DNA: TGTGCCAGCAGCTTGGCAGGGTGGGAGACCCAGTACTTC
J gene: TRBJ1-2; V gene: TRBV6-5; clone size: once; D gene: TRBD1; CDR3 protein: CASSYRDRGWDYGYTF; CDR3 DNA: TGTGCCAGCAGTTACCGGGACAGGGGGTGGGACTATGGCTACACCTTC
J gene: TRBJ1-2; V gene: TRBV2; clone size: -; D gene: TRBD1; CDR3 protein: CASRPTDRPYGYTF; CDR3 DNA: TGTGCCAGCAGACCCACGGACAGGCCCTATGGCTACACCTTC
J gene: TRBJ1-2; V gene: TRBV5-5; clone size: once; D gene: -; CDR3 protein: CASSTGGLSGNGYTF; CDR3 DNA: TGTGCCAGCAGTACCGGGGGGCTTTCAGGGAATGGCTACACCTTC
J gene: TRBJ1-5; V gene: TRBV6-5; clone size: -; D gene: -; CDR3 protein: CASRAPGSSNQPQHF; CDR3 DNA: TGTGCCAGCAGAGCCCCGGGGTCGAGCAATCAGCCCCAGCATTTT
J gene: TRBJ2-1; V gene: TRBV2; clone size: -; D gene: TRBD2; CDR3 protein: CAVAGGHNEQFF; CDR3 DNA: TGTGCAGTAGCGGGAGGGCACAATGAGCAGTTCTTC
J gene: TRBJ1-4; V gene: TRBV4-1; clone size: -; D gene: -; CDR3 protein: CASSPRNEKLFF; CDR3 DNA: TGCGCCAGCAGCCCGCGAAATGAAAAACTGTTTTTT
J gene: TRBJ2-2; V gene: TRBV19; clone size: -; D gene: TRBD1; CDR3 protein: CASQTGTGGLTGELFF; CDR3 DNA: TGTGCCAGCCAAACCGGGACAGGGGGTCTTACCGGGGAGCTGTTTTTT
J gene: TRBJ2-6; V gene: TRBV11-2; clone size: -; D gene: TRBD2; CDR3 protein: CASSLRDYILSGANVLTF; CDR3 DNA: TGTGCCAGCAGCTTAAGGGACTACATCCTCTCTGGGGCCAACGTCCTGACTTTC
J gene: TRBJ2-5; V gene: TRBV11-2; clone size: -; D gene: TRBD2; CDR3 protein: CASSQARGRAETQYF; CDR3 DNA: TGTGCCAGCAGCCAAGCCCGGGGGAGGGCGGAGACCCAGTACTTC
J gene: TRBJ1-1; V gene: TRBV28; clone size: -; D gene: -; CDR3 protein: CASSPRGATEAFF; CDR3 DNA: TGTGCCAGCAGTCCTAGGGGTGCCACTGAAGCTTTCTTT
J gene: TRBJ2-7; V gene: TRBV7-2; clone size: -; D gene: -; CDR3 protein: CASSDRTGTYEQYF; CDR3 DNA: TGTGCCAGCAGCGACCGGACCGGGACCTACGAGCAGTACTTC
J gene: TRBJ1-1; V gene: TRBV3-1/TRBV3-2; clone size: -; D gene: TRBD1; CDR3 protein: CASSQGVPGQGAPGAFF; CDR3 DNA: TGTGCCAGCAGCCAAGGGGTCCCGGGACAGGGGGCGCCGGGGGCTTTCTTT
J gene: TRBJ2-1; V gene: TRBV19; clone size: -; D gene: TRBD1; CDR3 protein: CASSIGQGGDEQFF; CDR3 DNA: TGTGCCAGTAGTATAGGACAGGGGGGCGATGAGCAGTTCTTC
J gene: TRBJ1-4; V gene: TRBV7-6; clone size: -; D gene: -; CDR3 protein: CASSLAAGTNEKLFF; CDR3 DNA: TGTGCCAGCAGCTTAGCGGCAGGAACTAATGAAAAACTGTTTTTT
J gene: TRBJ1-1; V gene: TRBV5-1; clone size: -; D gene: -; CDR3 protein: CASSLAQGQRTEAFF; CDR3 DNA: TGCGCCAGCAGCTTGGCCCAGGGGCAGAGGACTGAAGCTTTCTTT
J gene: TRBJ2-3; V gene: TRBV29-1; clone size: -; D gene: -; CDR3 protein: CSSWSAVGTDTQYF; CDR3 DNA: TGCAGCTCCTGGAGCGCCGTCGGAACAGATACGCAGTATTTT
J gene: TRBJ2-2; V gene: TRBV5-6; clone size: -; D gene: TRBD1; CDR3 protein: CASRRGQGMNTGELFF; CDR3 DNA: TGTGCCAGCAGACGAGGACAGGGGATGAACACCGGGGAGCTGTTTTTT
J gene: TRBJ2-1; V gene: TRBV15; clone size: few; D gene: TRBD2; CDR3 protein: CATSRDPLAGTYNEQFF; CDR3 DNA: TGTGCCACCAGCAGAGATCCGCTAGCGGGGACCTACAATGAGCAGTTCTTC
J gene: TRBJ2-2; V gene: TRBV29-1; clone size: once; D gene: -; CDR3 protein: CSAEGIRTGELFF; CDR3 DNA: TGCAGCGCGGAGGGGATCCGCACCGGGGAGCTGTTTTTT
J gene: TRBJ2-1; V gene: TRBV9; clone size: -; D gene: TRBD2; CDR3 protein: CASSRGLAGDNEQFF; CDR3 DNA: TGTGCCAGCAGCCGGGGACTAGCGGGAGACAATGAGCAGTTCTTC
J gene: TRBJ2-5; V gene: TRBV6-2/TRBV6-3; clone size: -; D gene: -; CDR3 protein: CASRRDNGQETQYF; CDR3 DNA: TGTGCCAGCCGCCGGGACAATGGACAAGAGACCCAGTACTTC
J gene: TRBJ2-1; V gene: TRBV7-3; clone size: -; D gene: -; CDR3 protein: CASSLRQLNEQFF; CDR3 DNA: TGTGCCAGCAGCTTAAGACAGCTCAATGAGCAGTTCTTC